The 6 T cell receptor beta chains below all came from one sample that was sequenced in a study of identifying expanded T cells in peripheral blood. Some clones are missing from TCRdb's copy, which holds only in-frame ones; the method was immunoSEQ multiplex PCR. The sample yields 70,000 or so clones, roughly nine tenths seen once. Sample: blood. Receptors originate from a person aged 18 to 69 in good health.

This chain connects TRBV14 to TRBJ2-1; TRBD1 matches at 9 bases. Germline V gene data show CDR1 as SGHDN and CDR2 as FVKESK. With 4 bases clipped from V and 4 bases from J, the junction kept 8 bases outside the gene matches. The CDR3 spans 16 residues. The CDR3 region has the DNA TGTGCCAGCAGCCCCTCTACGGGACAGGGTTACAATGAGCAGTTCTTC. Residues: CASSPSTGQGYNEQFF.

This chain joins TRBV11-2 and TRBJ2-1; 14 positions agree with TRBD2. The junction had 3 bases not matched to a gene; V was cut back by 2 bases and J by 9 bases. The CDR3 consists of 15 residues. Looked up from germline, CDR1 is SGHAT and CDR2 is FQNNGV. CDR3 region: CASSLKGLAGVEQFF. Here the CDR3 DNA reads TGTGCCAGCAGCTTAAAGGGACTAGCGGGAGTTGAGCAGTTCTTC.

This clone was counted once. V and J are TRBV5-8 and TRBJ1-1, with no clear D. The CDR3 contains 12 residues. Trimming took 0 bases from V and 10 from J, leaving 10 bases between them. Germline CDR1 is SGHTS and CDR2 is YDEGEE. DNA for the CDR3: TGTGCCAGCAGCTTGGCTTGGATTGGAGCTTTCTTT. Residues: CASSLAWIGAFF.

The chain couples TRBV4-1 to TRBJ2-1; weak D call: TRBD2 (6 bases). Trimming cost V 0 bases and J 0 bases, with 15 bases left between them. The CDR3 runs to 18 residues. Germline lookup yields CDR1 MGHRA and CDR2 YSYEKL. The CDR3 DNA reads TGCGCCAGCAGCCAAGAACCCGTCCGGGAGTACTCCTACAATGAGCAGTTCTTC. Its translation: CASSQEPVREYSYNEQFF.

This sequence joins TRBV5-4 and TRBJ2-5, with 12 positions matching TRBD2. CDR3 length: 16 residues. Germline-derived CDR1 and CDR2 are SGHNT and YYREEE (reference sequence). With 1 base clipped from V and 5 bases from J, the junction kept 6 bases outside the gene matches. The CDR3 DNA reads TGTGCCAGCAGCTTGCCTAGCGGGGGGGGGTCGGAGACCCAGTACTTC. It yields the protein CASSLPSGGGSETQYF.

The chain joins TRBV9 to TRBJ2-1, with 8 bases aligning to TRBD2. CDR3 length equals 15 residues. The germline V gene encodes CDR1 SGDLS and CDR2 YYNGEE. The V segment lost 0 bases and the J segment 6 bases; nucleotides outside the gene matches: 5. CDR3 sequence (DNA): TGTGCCAGCAGCGTAGAAGCGGGAGAAGTCAATGAGCAGTTCTTC. Its translation is CASSVEAGEVNEQFF.